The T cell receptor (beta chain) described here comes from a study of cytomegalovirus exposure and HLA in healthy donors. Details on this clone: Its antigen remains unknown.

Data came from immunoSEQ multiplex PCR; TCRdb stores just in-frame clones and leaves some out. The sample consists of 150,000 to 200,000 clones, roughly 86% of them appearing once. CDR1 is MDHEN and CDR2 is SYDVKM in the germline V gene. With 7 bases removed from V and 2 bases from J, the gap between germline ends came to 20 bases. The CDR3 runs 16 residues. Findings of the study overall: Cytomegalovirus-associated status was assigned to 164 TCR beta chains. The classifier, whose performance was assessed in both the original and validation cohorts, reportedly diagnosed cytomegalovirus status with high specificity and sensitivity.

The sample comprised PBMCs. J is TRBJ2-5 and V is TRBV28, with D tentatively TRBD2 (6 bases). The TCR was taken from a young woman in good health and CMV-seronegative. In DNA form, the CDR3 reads TGTGCCAGCACCCTTGTTGGGGTAGGAGGGCAAGAGACCCAGTACTTC. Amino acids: CASTLVGVGGQETQYF.